This TCR beta chain was documented in a study of T-cell memory formation after mild COVID-19. General study points: The finding that pre-infection memory included some responding clones suggested that cross-reactive memory joined. Shrinking CD4+ clones were chiefly CM and EM; CD8+ ones were chiefly EMRA. For second-wave clones that peaked at day 37, SARS-CoV-2 specificity went unverified.

5'RACE with constant-segment primers built TCRalpha and TCRbeta cDNA libraries with UMIs. TCRdb re-called the 5' RACE reads through MiXCR, storing one row per CDR3 protein. The data hold about 180,000 distinct CDR3 sequences, with 15% to 20% observed a single time. This clonotype was counted only a few times. What it binds is unknown. Source material: PBMCs or a T cell subset sorted from them (not recorded which). The TCR comes from an adult woman who had mild COVID-19 (a few samples of this study predate the infection). Cell type and time point are not known.

The CDR3 nucleotides are TGTGCCAGTAGTAAGACTAGCGGGAGGACAGATACGCAGTATTTT. It translates to CASSKTSGRTDTQYF. This sequence joins TRBV19 and TRBJ2-3; TRBD2 aligns across 13 bases. V lost 4 bases, J lost 3 bases, and 1 base stayed unmatched. This CDR3 contains 15 residues. Germline V gives CDR1 LNHDA, CDR2 SQIVND (reference sequence).